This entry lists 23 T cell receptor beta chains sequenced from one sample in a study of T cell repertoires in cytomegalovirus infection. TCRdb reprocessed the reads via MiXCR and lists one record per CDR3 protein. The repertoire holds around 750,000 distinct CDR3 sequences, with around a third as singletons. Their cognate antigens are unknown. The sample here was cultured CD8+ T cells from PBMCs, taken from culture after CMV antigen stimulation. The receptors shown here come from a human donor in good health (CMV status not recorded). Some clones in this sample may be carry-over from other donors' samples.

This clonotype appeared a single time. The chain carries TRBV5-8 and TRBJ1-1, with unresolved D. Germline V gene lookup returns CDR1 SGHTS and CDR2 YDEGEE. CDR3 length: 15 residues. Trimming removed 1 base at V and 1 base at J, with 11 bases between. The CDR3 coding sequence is TGTGCCAGCAGCTTGATCGGCAGTGAGAACACTGAAGCTTTCTTT. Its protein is CASSLIGSENTEAFF.

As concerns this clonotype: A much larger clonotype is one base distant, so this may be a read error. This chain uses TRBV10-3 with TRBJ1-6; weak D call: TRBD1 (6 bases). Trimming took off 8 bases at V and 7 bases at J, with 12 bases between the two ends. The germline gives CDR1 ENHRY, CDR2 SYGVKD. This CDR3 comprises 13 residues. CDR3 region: CAIGRDNNSPLHF. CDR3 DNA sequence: TGTGCCATCGGTCGGGACAACAATTCACCCCTCCACTTT.

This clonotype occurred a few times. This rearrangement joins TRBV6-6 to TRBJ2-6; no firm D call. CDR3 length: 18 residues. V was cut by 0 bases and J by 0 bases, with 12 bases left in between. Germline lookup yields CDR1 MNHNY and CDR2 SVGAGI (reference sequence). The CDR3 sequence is CASSYSASERSGANVLTF. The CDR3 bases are TGTGCCAGCAGTTACTCGGCCAGTGAGCGCTCTGGGGCCAACGTCCTGACTTTC.

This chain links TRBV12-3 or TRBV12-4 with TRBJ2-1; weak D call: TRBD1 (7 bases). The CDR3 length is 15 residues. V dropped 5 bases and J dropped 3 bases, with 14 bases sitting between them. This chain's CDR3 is CASSTTGDFYNEQFF. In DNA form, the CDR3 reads TGTGCCAGCAGTACAACAGGGGACTTCTACAATGAGCAGTTCTTC.

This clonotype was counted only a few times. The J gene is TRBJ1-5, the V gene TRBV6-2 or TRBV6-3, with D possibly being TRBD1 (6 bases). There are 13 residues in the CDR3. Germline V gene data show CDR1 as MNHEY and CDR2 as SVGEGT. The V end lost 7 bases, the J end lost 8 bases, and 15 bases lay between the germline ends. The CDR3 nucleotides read TGTGCCAGCAATCGACAGGTGATTGAGCCCCAGCATTTT. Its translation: CASNRQVIEPQHF.

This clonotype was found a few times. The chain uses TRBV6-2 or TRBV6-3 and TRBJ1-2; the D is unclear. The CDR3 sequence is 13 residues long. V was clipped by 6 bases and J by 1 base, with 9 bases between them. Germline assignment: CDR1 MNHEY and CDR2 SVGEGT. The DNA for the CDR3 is TGTGCCAGCAGAACGGCTGATAACTATGGCTACACCTTC. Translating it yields CASRTADNYGYTF.

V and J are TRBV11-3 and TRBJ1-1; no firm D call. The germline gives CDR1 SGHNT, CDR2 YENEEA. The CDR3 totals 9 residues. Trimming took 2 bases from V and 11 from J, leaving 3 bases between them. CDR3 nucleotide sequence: TGTGCCAGCAGCTTACAGGCTTTCTTT. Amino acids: CASSLQAFF.

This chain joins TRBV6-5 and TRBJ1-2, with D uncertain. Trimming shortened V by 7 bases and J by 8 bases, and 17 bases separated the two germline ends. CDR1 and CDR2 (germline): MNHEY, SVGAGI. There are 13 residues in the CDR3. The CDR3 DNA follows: TGTGCCAGCACCCTATCGACGGCCTTAGGCTACACCTTC. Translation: CASTLSTALGYTF.

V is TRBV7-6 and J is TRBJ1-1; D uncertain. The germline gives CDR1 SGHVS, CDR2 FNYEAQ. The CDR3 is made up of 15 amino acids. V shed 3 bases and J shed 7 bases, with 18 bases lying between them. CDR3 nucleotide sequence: TGTGCCAGCAGCTTCCGGGATAACCCCGGGAGTGAAGCTTTCTTT. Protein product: CASSFRDNPGSEAFF. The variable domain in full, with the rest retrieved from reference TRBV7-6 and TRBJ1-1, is GAGVSQSPRYKVTKRGQDVALRCDPISGHVSLYWYRQALGQGPEFLTYFNYEAQQDKSGLPNDRFSAERPEGSISTLTIQRTEQRDSAMYRCASSFRDNPGSEAFFGQGTRLTVV.

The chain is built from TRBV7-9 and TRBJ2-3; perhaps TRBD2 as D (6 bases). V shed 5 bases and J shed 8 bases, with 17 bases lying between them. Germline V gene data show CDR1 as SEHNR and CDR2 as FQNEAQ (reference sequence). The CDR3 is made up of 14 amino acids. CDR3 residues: CASSPEGRPGTQYF. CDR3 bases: TGTGCCAGCAGCCCAGAAGGGAGGCCGGGTACGCAGTATTTT.

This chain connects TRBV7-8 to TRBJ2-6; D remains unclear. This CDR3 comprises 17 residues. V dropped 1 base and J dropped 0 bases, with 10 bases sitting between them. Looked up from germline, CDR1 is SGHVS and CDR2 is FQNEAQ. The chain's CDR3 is CASSLEGMFSGANVLTF. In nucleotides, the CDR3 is TGTGCCAGCAGCTTAGAAGGGATGTTCTCTGGGGCCAACGTCCTGACTTTC. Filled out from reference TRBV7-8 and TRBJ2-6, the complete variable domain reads GAGVSQSPRYKVAKRGQDVALRCDPISGHVSLFWYQQALGQGPEFLTYFQNEAQLDKSGLPSDRFFAERPEGSVSTLKIQRTQQEDSAVYLCASSLEGMFSGANVLTFGAGSRLTVL.

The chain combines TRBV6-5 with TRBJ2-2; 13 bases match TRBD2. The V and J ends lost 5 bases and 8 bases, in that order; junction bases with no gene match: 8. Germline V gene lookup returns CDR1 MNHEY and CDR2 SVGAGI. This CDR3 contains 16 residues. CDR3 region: CASSEGLAGLGGELFF. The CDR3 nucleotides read TGTGCCAGCAGTGAGGGACTAGCGGGGTTAGGTGGGGAGCTGTTTTTT.

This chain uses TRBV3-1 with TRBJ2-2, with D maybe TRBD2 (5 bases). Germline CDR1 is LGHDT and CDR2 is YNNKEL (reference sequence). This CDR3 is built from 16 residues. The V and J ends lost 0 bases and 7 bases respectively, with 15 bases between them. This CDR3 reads CASSQDFIGVSGELFF. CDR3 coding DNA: TGTGCCAGCAGCCAAGATTTCATCGGGGTGAGCGGGGAGCTGTTTTTT.

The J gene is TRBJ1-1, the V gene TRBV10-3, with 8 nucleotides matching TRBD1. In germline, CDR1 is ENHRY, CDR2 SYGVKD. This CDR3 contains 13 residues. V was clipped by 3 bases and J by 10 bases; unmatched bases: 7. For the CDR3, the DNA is TGTGCCATCAGTGACCCCGACAGGGGTGTAGCTTTCTTT. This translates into CAISDPDRGVAFF.

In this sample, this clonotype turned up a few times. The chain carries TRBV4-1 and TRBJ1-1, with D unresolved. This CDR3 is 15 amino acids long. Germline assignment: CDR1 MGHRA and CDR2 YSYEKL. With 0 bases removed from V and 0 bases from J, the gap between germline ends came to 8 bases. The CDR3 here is CASSQDRVVNTEAFF. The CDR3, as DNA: TGCGCCAGCAGCCAAGATAGGGTGGTGAACACTGAAGCTTTCTTT.

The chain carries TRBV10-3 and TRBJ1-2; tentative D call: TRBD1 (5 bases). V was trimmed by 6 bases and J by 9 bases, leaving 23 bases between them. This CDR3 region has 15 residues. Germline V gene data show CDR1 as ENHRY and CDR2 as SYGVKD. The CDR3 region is CAISFTKGRELRYTF. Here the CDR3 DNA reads TGTGCCATCAGCTTCACTAAGGGACGGGAGTTGCGCTACACCTTC.

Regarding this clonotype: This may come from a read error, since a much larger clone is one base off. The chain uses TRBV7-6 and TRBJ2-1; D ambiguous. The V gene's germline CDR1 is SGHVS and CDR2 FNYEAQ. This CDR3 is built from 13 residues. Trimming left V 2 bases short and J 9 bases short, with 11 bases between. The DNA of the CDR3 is TGTGCCAGCAGCTTATCGTGGGCAGGTGAGCAGTTCTTC. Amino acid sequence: CASSLSWAGEQFF.

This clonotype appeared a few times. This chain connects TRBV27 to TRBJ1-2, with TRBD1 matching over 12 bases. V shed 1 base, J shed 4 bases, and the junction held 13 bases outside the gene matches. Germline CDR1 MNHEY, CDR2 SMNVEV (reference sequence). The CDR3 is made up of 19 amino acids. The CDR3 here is CASSLYQGTGGEGTYGYTF. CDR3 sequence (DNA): TGTGCCAGCAGTTTATACCAAGGGACAGGGGGCGAGGGAACCTATGGCTACACCTTC.

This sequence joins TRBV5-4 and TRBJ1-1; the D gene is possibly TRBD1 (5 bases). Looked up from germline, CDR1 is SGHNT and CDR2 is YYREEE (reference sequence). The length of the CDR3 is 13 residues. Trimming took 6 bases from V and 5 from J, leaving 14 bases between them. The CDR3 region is CASIGGMGTEAFF. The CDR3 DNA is TGTGCCAGCATCGGGGGGATGGGGACTGAAGCTTTCTTT.

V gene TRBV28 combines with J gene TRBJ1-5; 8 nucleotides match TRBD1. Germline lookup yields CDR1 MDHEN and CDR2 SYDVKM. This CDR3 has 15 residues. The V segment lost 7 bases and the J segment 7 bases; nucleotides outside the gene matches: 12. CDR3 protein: CASTKRAGGGQPQHF. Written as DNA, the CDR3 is TGTGCCAGCACCAAACGGGCAGGGGGCGGACAGCCCCAGCATTTT.

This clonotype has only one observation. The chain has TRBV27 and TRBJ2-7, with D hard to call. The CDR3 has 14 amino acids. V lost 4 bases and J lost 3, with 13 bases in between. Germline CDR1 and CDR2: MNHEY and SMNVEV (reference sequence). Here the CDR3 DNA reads TGTGCCAGCAGTTCCGCCCCCCCGATCTACGAGCAGTACTTC. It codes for CASSSAPPIYEQYF.

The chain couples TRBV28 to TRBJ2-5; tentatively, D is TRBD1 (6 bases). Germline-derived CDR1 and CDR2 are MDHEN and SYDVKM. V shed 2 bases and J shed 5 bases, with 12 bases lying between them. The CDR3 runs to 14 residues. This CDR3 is CASSLIGQTETQYF. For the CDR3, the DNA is TGTGCCAGCAGTTTAATAGGACAGACGGAGACCCAGTACTTC.

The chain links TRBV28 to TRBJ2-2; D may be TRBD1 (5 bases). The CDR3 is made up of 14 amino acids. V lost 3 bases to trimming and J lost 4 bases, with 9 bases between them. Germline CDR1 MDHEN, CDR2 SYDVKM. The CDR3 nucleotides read TGTGCCAGCAGTTTTCTCAGGGTCACCGGGGAGCTGTTTTTT. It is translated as CASSFLRVTGELFF.